A single sample gave rise to the 10 T cell receptor beta chains below, sequenced in a study of cytomegalovirus exposure and HLA in healthy donors. Use of 60 Vbeta and 13 Jbeta primers characterized the PCR. The repertoire was sequenced with immunoSEQ multiplex PCR; TCRdb's copy has only in-frame clones and lacks some. The sample has tens of thousands of clones, roughly 8.2% seen once. The specimen was PBMCs. The receptors here all came from a man aged 50 or older in good health and CMV-seronegative.

As for this clone: Germline and junction disagree at one end, which may indicate a read error. V and J are TRBV20-1 and TRBJ2-1; 7 bases fit TRBD2. This CDR3 has 9 amino acids. In germline, CDR1 is DFQATT, CDR2 SNEGSKA (reference sequence). This CDR3 is CSAGGSRLF. Written as DNA, the CDR3 is TGCAGTGCCGGGGGGTCCCGACTCTTC.

Only one count was recorded for this clone. The V and J genes are TRBV27 and TRBJ1-1; 8 bases map to TRBD1. V dropped 5 bases and J dropped 9; count of bases not matched to a gene: 5. Germline V gene lookup returns CDR1 MNHEY and CDR2 SMNVEV (reference sequence). This CDR3 is 12 amino acids long. CDR3 in DNA: TGTGCCAGCAGTCACCGGACAGGGAAAGCTTTCTTT. This encodes CASSHRTGKAFF.

As for this clone: Likely a read error: the CDR3 ends without its conserved phenylalanine or tryptophan. V and J are TRBV6-5 and TRBJ2-7; no definite D call. CDR1 is MNHEY and CDR2 is SVGAGI in the germline V gene. Trimming shortened V by 7 bases and J by 2 bases, and 15 bases separated the two germline ends. The CDR3 extends over 14 amino acids. The CDR3 loop is CASISTRGAYEQYL. DNA for the CDR3: TGTGCCAGCATCTCTACCCGCGGTGCCTACGAGCAGTACCTC.

This clone came up a few times. The chain has TRBV6-1 and TRBJ2-7; 8 bases match TRBD2. CDR1 and CDR2 (germline): MNHNS, SASEGT. The CDR3 extends over 15 amino acids. V was clipped by 1 base and J by 7 bases; unmatched bases: 9. CDR3 loop: CASSEEGAGAWEQYF. CDR3 coding DNA: TGTGCCAGCAGTGAAGAGGGAGCGGGAGCGTGGGAGCAGTACTTC.

The chain couples TRBV28 to TRBJ1-1, with D uncertain. The V gene's germline CDR1 is MDHEN and CDR2 SYDVKM. Trimming took 2 bases from V and 2 from J, leaving 6 bases between them. The CDR3 length is 13 residues. Here the CDR3 DNA reads TGTGCCAGCAGTTTACCCGGTAACACTGAAGCTTTCTTT. Translation gives CASSLPGNTEAFF.

The chain has TRBV18 and TRBJ2-3; 13 positions agree with TRBD2. The CDR3 extends over 16 amino acids. The V gene's germline CDR1 is KGHSH and CDR2 LQKENI. V lost 4 bases, J lost 3 bases, and 4 bases stayed unmatched. CDR3 in amino acids: CASSRTSGSLTDTQYF. CDR3 coding DNA: TGTGCCAGCTCACGGACTAGCGGGAGTCTGACAGATACGCAGTATTTT.

This clone appeared a few times. V gene TRBV7-9 combines with J gene TRBJ2-2; TRBD2 aligns across 8 bases. Germline CDR1 is SEHNR and CDR2 is FQNEAQ (reference sequence). The junction had 5 bases not matched to a gene; V was cut back by 1 base and J by 4 bases. The CDR3 totals 16 residues. Written as DNA, the CDR3 is TGTGCCAGCAGCTTAGTTAGCGGGGAAGGCACCGGGGAGCTGTTTTTT. Encoded protein: CASSLVSGEGTGELFF.

In its sample, this clone was seen a few times. This chain connects TRBV19 to TRBJ1-1, with 9 nucleotides matching TRBD1. Germline V gene lookup returns CDR1 LNHDA and CDR2 SQIVND (reference sequence). The CDR3 covers 16 residues. With 5 bases clipped from V and 2 bases from J, the junction kept 9 bases outside the gene matches. This chain's CDR3 is CASSRTGGAANTEAFF. The CDR3 nucleotides read TGTGCCAGTAGTCGAACAGGGGGCGCAGCAAACACTGAAGCTTTCTTT.

A note on this clone: The identical CDR3 is also encoded by other nucleotide sequences in the sample. The chain links TRBV7-3 to TRBJ1-3; D call uncertain. This CDR3 is built from 15 residues. CDR1 is SGHTA and CDR2 is FQGTGA in the germline V gene. The V gene lost 4 bases and the J gene lost 2 bases, with 12 bases spanning the gap. CDR3 bases: TGTGCCAGCAGCTCCAGCGGTCCTCCTGGAAACACCATATATTTT. Protein: CASSSSGPPGNTIYF.

The gene calls are TRBV15 and TRBJ2-5; D unclear. This CDR3 is built from 15 residues. CDR1 LNHNV and CDR2 YYDKDF come from the germline V gene (reference sequence). V was shortened by 0 bases and J by 5 bases, with 13 bases between the two germline ends. CDR3 residues: CATSRDRSEWETQYF. The DNA of the CDR3 is TGTGCCACCAGCAGAGATCGGAGCGAGTGGGAGACCCAGTACTTC.